This passage covers 19 T cell receptor beta chains from one sample sequenced in a study of STAT5B mutations in CD4+ large granular lymphocyte leukemia. Profiling relied on immunoSEQ multiplex PCR, and the TCRdb table lists in-frame clones only, not all of them. Altogether under 55,000 clones are present, 86% being singletons, with the ten largest covering 2.6%. The sequencing sample was made of CD4+ T cells from blood buffy coats. The receptors here all came from a human donor in good health.

This rearrangement joins TRBV6-5 to TRBJ1-4; weak D call: TRBD1 (5 bases). The CDR3 sequence is 15 residues long. The germline CDR1 and CDR2 sequences are MNHEY and SVGAGI. V was clipped by 4 bases and J by 4 bases, with 13 bases between them. CDR3 sequence reads: CASSFRRQGNEKLFF. CDR3 bases: TGTGCCAGCAGTTTCAGAAGGCAGGGTAATGAAAAACTGTTTTTT.

This clone was recorded a few times. The chain uses TRBV30 and TRBJ1-5, with D tentatively TRBD1 (5 bases). From germline, CDR1 is GTSNPN and CDR2 SVGIG (reference sequence). There are 14 residues in the CDR3. Deletions cut 0 bases from V and 7 bases from J, with 13 bases between. Here the CDR3 reads CAWSVGRAGQPQHF. CDR3 nucleotide sequence: TGTGCCTGGAGTGTCGGGAGGGCAGGGCAGCCCCAGCATTTT.

V gene TRBV11-3 combines with J gene TRBJ2-1, with a possible D match to TRBD2 (6 bases). V was shortened by 5 bases and J by 7 bases, with 21 bases between the two germline ends. This CDR3 has 16 amino acids. Looked up from germline, CDR1 is SGHNT and CDR2 is YENEEA. CDR3 protein: CASSKRTLLGRNEQFF. The CDR3 region has the DNA TGTGCCAGCAGCAAACGGACACTACTAGGGAGGAATGAGCAGTTCTTC. Complete variable domain (other parts from reference TRBV11-3 and TRBJ2-1): EAGVVQSPRYKIIEKKQPVAFWCNPISGHNTLYWYLQNLGQGPELLIRYENEEAVDDSQLPKDRFSAERLKGVDSTLKIQPAELGDSAVYLCASSKRTLLGRNEQFFGPGTRLTVL.

V and J are TRBV18 and TRBJ2-7; D may be TRBD1 (6 bases). Germline assignment: CDR1 KGHSH and CDR2 LQKENI. This CDR3 is built from 17 residues. Trimming left V 5 bases short and J 3 bases short, with 23 bases between. CDR3: CASSNTTTVRGFYEQYF. The CDR3 DNA reads as TGTGCCAGCTCAAATACAACGACAGTCAGGGGTTTCTACGAGCAGTACTTC.

The J gene is TRBJ1-1, the V gene TRBV19; TRBD1 aligns across 9 bases. CDR1 and CDR2 from the germline V gene are LNHDA and SQIVND (reference sequence). This CDR3 comprises 17 residues. The ends lost 4 bases at V and 5 bases at J; junction bases unmatched: 14. In DNA form, the CDR3 reads TGTGCCAGTAGTACCCTTCCCGGGACAGGGTGGTGGACTGAAGCTTTCTTT. Its translation: CASSTLPGTGWWTEAFF.

The chain combines TRBV6-5 with TRBJ1-2; 8 bases fit TRBD1. CDR1 and CDR2 from the germline V gene are MNHEY and SVGAGI. CDR3 length equals 12 residues. With V trimmed by 6 bases and J by 5 bases, 2 bases remained unmatched. This CDR3 is CASRDRVYGYTF. The CDR3 DNA reads TGTGCCAGCAGGGACAGGGTATATGGCTACACCTTC.

This clone appeared a few times. This chain uses TRBV4-2 with TRBJ2-7, with 8 bases identical to TRBD2. Germline trimming cut 0 bases from V and 0 bases from J; bases unmatched to any gene: 7. The CDR3 runs 17 residues. CDR1 is LGHNA, CDR2 YNFKEQ, per germline. The CDR3, as DNA: TGTGCCAGCAGCCAAGATCAGGTAGCGGGGCTCTCCTACGAGCAGTACTTC. This encodes CASSQDQVAGLSYEQYF.

The rearrangement links TRBV7-3 to TRBJ1-4; tentative D call: TRBD1 (5 bases). The CDR3 contains 15 residues. V was pared by 5 bases and J by 3 bases, with 13 bases between. The germline V gene has CDR1 SGHTA and CDR2 FQGTGA. The CDR3 here is CASSAPRQSNEKLFF. DNA for the CDR3: TGTGCCAGCAGCGCACCTCGACAGTCTAATGAAAAACTGTTTTTT. The full variable domain, in which reference TRBV7-3 and TRBJ1-4 provide the parts outside the CDR3, is GAGVSQTPSNKVTEKGKYVELRCDPISGHTALYWYRQSLGQGPEFLIYFQGTGAADDSGLPNDRFFAVRPEGSVSTLKIQRTERGDSAVYLCASSAPRQSNEKLFFGSGTQLSVL.

The chain uses TRBV5-1 and TRBJ2-7, with 11 bases lining up with TRBD2. The CDR3 spans 16 residues. V was pared by 3 bases and J by 6 bases, with 11 bases of the junction left unmatched. Germline V gene data show CDR1 as SGHRS and CDR2 as YFSETQ. CDR3 nucleotide sequence: TGCGCCAGCAGCTGGGGGCTAGCGGGAGGCCCTGGCGAGCAGTACTTC. This codes for CASSWGLAGGPGEQYF. Variable domain in full (rest from reference TRBV5-1 and TRBJ2-7): KAGVTQTPRYLIKTRGQQVTLSCSPISGHRSVSWYQQTPGQGLQFLFEYFSETQRNKGNFPGRFSGRQFSNSRSEMNVSTLELGDSALYLCASSWGLAGGPGEQYFGPGTRLTVT.

This rearrangement joins TRBV28 to TRBJ1-2, with D maybe TRBD1 (5 bases). V was cut by 6 bases and J by 3 bases, with 14 bases left in between. In germline, CDR1 is MDHEN, CDR2 SYDVKM. The CDR3 consists of 14 residues. The CDR3 DNA is TGTGCCAGCAGCATATATCGACAGTACTATGGCTACACCTTC. It specifies CASSIYRQYYGYTF.

This chain connects TRBV18 to TRBJ2-7; weak D call: TRBD1 (8 bases). The germline gives CDR1 KGHSH, CDR2 LQKENI. The V end lost 3 bases, the J end lost 6 bases, and 18 bases lay between the germline ends. CDR3 size: 15 residues. CDR3 region: CASSPIQGGSGEQYF. In nucleotides, the CDR3 is TGTGCCAGCTCACCCATACAGGGGGGGAGCGGCGAGCAGTACTTC.

This clone was seen more than once but under ten times. The CDR3 sequence: CASSYSYSYEQYF. In DNA, the CDR3 is TGTGCCAGCAGTTACTCTTATTCCTACGAGCAGTACTTC. This chain links TRBV6-5 with TRBJ2-7; no definite D call. Per germline, CDR1 MNHEY and CDR2 SVGAGI. The CDR3 is 13 amino acids. Trimming removed 0 bases from V and 1 base from J, with 4 bases in between.

This clone was seen only a few times. The V call is TRBV19, the J call TRBJ2-7; D gene unclear. V lost 8 bases and J 5 bases, leaving 10 bases between the germline ends. The CDR3 has 11 residues. Germline CDR1 and CDR2: LNHDA and SQIVND (reference sequence). Written as DNA, the CDR3 is TGTGCCAGTGCTGGAAGACACGAGCAGTACTTC. Its translation is CASAGRHEQYF. Based on the CDR3 plus reference TRBV19 and TRBJ2-7, the full variable domain is DGGITQSPKYLFRKEGQNVTLSCEQNLNHDAMYWYRQDPGQGLRLIYYSQIVNDFQKGDIAEGYSVSREKKESFPLTVTSAQKNPTAFYLCASAGRHEQYFGPGTRLTVT.

This chain uses TRBV7-2 with TRBJ2-1, with 11 bases that match TRBD2. The CDR3 sequence is 15 residues long. Trimming cost V 2 bases and J 7 bases; bases outside gene matches: 4. Germline lookup yields CDR1 SGHTA and CDR2 FQGNSA. The CDR3 DNA follows: TGTGCCAGCAGCTTACCGACTAGCGGGACGAATGAGCAGTTCTTC. Amino acids: CASSLPTSGTNEQFF.

The chain combines TRBV5-1 with TRBJ2-1; 13 nucleotides match TRBD2. The CDR3 is made up of 15 amino acids. Germline V gene lookup returns CDR1 SGHRS and CDR2 YFSETQ. Trimming at V came to 3 bases and at J to 6 bases, leaving 3 bases not matched to a gene. The CDR3 nucleotides read TGCGCCAGCAGCTCACTAGCGGGAGGGTTCAATGAGCAGTTCTTC. Encoded protein: CASSSLAGGFNEQFF.

The chain recombines TRBV6-5 with TRBJ1-2; unclear D gene. Germline CDR1 reads MNHEY; CDR2 reads SVGAGI. Trimming removed 2 bases at V and 2 bases at J, with 9 bases between. CDR3 size: 14 residues. CDR3 bases: TGTGCCAGCAGTTACGGAGGCACGAACTATGGCTACACCTTC. It encodes CASSYGGTNYGYTF.

The rearrangement joins TRBV6-5 to TRBJ1-2; D gene uncertain. The CDR3 is 13 amino acids. The V and J ends lost 4 bases and 9 bases respectively, with 15 bases between them. CDR1 and CDR2 (germline): MNHEY, SVGAGI. CDR3 amino acids: CASSSRLGGSYTF. DNA of the CDR3: TGTGCCAGCAGTTCCCGACTCGGCGGGAGCTACACCTTC.

This clone appeared once. The chain employs TRBV7-2 and TRBJ1-4; TRBD1 matches at 8 bases. From germline, CDR1 is SGHTA and CDR2 FQGNSA. V lost 4 bases, J lost 7 bases, and 5 bases stayed unmatched. The CDR3 consists of 14 residues. The DNA for the CDR3 is TGTGCCAGCAGCTCGGACAGGGCAGCTGAAAAACTGTTTTTT. Translating it yields CASSSDRAAEKLFF.

This clone showed up just a few times. The chain joins TRBV4-1 to TRBJ2-5; 9 bases map to TRBD2. Germline CDR1 MGHRA, CDR2 YSYEKL. This CDR3 region has 18 residues. J lost 1 base, V lost 4 bases, and 13 bases had no gene match. The CDR3 nucleotides read TGCGCCAGCAGCCTTCATTCCCTTAGCGGGAGTTCCCAAGAGACCCAGTACTTC. This encodes CASSLHSLSGSSQETQYF.